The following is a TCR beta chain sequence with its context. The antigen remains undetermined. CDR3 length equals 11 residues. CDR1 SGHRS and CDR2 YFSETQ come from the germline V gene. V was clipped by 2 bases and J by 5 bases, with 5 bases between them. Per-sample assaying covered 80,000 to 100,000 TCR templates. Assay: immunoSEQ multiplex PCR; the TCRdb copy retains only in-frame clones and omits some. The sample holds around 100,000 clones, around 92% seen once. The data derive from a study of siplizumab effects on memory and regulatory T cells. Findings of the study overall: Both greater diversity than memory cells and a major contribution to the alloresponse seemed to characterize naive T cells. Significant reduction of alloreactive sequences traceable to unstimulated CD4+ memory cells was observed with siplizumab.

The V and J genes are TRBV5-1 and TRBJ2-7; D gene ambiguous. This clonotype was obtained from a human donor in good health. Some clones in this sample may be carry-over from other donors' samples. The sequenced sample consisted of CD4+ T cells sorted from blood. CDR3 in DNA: TGCGCCAGCAGCTTTATGCACGAGCAGTACTTC. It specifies CASSFMHEQYF. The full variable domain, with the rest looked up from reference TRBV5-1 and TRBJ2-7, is KAGVTQTPRYLIKTRGQQVTLSCSPISGHRSVSWYQQTPGQGLQFLFEYFSETQRNKGNFPGRFSGRQFSNSRSEMNVSTLELGDSALYLCASSFMHEQYFGPGTRLTVT.